Listed here is a single TCR beta chain. The data belong to a study of T cells after yellow fever vaccination. Study details: Those fractions that held only low numbers of cells were prepared using the SMART-Seq v4 Ultra Low Input RNA kit. Overall study results and limits: Among primary-vaccination clones, most reappeared after the booster, at about 95% for CD4 and approximately 88% for CD8. Abundant bulk-derived clonotypes could contaminate FACS-sorted repertoires.

Making TCR cDNA involved 5'RACE template switching, which added UMIs and a universal primer site. Via MiXCR, TCRdb re-called the 5' RACE reads, giving one row per CDR3 protein. There are over 65,000 distinct CDR3 sequences in the sample; 10% to 15% occur only once, and around 25% lies in the top ten. CDR1 is MGHRA and CDR2 is YSYEKL in the germline V gene. V lost 0 bases and J lost 3, with 9 bases in between. The CDR3 has 14 residues. This specimen consisted of CD8+ T cells not binding an NS4B(214-222) dextramer, sorted from PBMCs, obtained approximately 22 days after the first yellow fever vaccination. This clonotype was sampled from a man in his late teens or twenties who received the YFV17D yellow fever vaccine. The chain has TRBV4-1 and TRBJ2-7; unclear D gene. CDR3 amino acids: CASSQDRLGYEQYF. CDR3 sequence (DNA): TGCGCCAGCAGCCAAGATAGGCTAGGCTACGAGCAGTACTTC.